The next 2 T cell receptor beta chains were all read from a single sample in a study of early T cells in non-severe SARS-CoV-2 infection. Each CDR3 protein is one row after TCRdb ran MiXCR on the 5' RACE reads. The sample contains 25,000 to 30,000 distinct CDR3 sequences, roughly 5.6% of which appear only once. Material: whole blood. The receptors were gathered from an adult who was a healthcare worker with PCR-confirmed SARS-CoV-2 infection or an uninfected control (not recorded which).

This clonotype is deemed medium-sized. The chain links TRBV12-3 or TRBV12-4 to TRBJ1-2, with TRBD1 matching over 7 bases. The CDR3 length is 14 residues. Trimming took 5 bases from V and 6 from J; bases not matched to a gene: 9. The CDR3 here is CASSTGDRGDGYTF. CDR3 coding DNA: TGTGCCAGCAGTACAGGGGATAGAGGGGATGGCTACACCTTC.

This clonotype was counted between two and nine times. This sequence joins TRBV12-3 or TRBV12-4 and TRBJ2-1; 9 bases line up with TRBD1. The length of the CDR3 is 13 residues. Losses at the gene ends were 6 bases for V and 10 bases for J; bases not matched to a gene: 7. CDR3 coding DNA: TGTGCCAGCAGCTGGGGGACAGGGTGGGAGCAGTTCTTC. Protein product: CASSWGTGWEQFF.